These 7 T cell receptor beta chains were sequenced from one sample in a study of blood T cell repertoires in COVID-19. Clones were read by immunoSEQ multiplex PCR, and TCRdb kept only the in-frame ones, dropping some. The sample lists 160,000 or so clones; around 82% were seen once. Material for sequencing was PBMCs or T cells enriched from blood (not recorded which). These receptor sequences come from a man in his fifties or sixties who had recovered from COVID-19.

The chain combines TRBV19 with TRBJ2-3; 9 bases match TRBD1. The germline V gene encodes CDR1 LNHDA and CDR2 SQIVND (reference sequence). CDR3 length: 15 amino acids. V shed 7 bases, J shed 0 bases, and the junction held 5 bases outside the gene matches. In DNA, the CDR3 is TGTGCCAGTAAAAACAGGGGGCTTAGCACAGATACGCAGTATTTT. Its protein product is CASKNRGLSTDTQYF.

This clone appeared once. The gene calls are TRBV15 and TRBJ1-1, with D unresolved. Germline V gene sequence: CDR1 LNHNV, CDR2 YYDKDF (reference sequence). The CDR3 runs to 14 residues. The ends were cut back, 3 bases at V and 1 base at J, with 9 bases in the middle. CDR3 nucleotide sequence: TGTGCCACCAGCAGTGAGAATCAGAACACTGAAGCTTTCTTT. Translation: CATSSENQNTEAFF.

In DNA form, the CDR3 reads TGTGCCAGCAGAATTGGACAGGGGACTTACAATGAGCAGTTCTTC. Its protein product is CASRIGQGTYNEQFF. This chain links TRBV28 with TRBJ2-1, with TRBD1 matching over 9 bases. The CDR3 has 15 residues. The ends lost 6 bases at V and 4 bases at J; junction bases unmatched: 7. CDR1 MDHEN and CDR2 SYDVKM come from the germline V gene.

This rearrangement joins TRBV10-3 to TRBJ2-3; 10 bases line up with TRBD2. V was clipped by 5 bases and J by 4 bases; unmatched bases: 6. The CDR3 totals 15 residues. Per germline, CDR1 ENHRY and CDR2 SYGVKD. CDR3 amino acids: CAISPSGSEADTQYF. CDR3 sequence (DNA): TGTGCCATCAGTCCTAGCGGGAGCGAGGCAGATACGCAGTATTTT.

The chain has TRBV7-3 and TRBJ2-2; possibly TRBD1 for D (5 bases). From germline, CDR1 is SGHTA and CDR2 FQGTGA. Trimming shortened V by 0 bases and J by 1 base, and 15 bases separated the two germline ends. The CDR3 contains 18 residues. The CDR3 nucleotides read TGTGCCAGCAGCTTAACCCCCGCGACAGTTTTGAACACCGGGGAGCTGTTTTTT. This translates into CASSLTPATVLNTGELFF.

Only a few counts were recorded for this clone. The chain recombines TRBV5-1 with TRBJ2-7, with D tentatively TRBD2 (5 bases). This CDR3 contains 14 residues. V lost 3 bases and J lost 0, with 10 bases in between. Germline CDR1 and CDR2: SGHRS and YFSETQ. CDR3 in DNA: TGCGCCAGCAGCTCGTACGGGGACTCCTACGAGCAGTACTTC. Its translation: CASSSYGDSYEQYF.

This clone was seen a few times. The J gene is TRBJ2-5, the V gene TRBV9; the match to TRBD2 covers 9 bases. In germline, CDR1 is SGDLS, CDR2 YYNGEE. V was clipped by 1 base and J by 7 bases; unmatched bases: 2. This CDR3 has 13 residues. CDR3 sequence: CASSVRREGTQYF. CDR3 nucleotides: TGTGCCAGCAGCGTAAGGCGGGAGGGGACCCAGTACTTC.